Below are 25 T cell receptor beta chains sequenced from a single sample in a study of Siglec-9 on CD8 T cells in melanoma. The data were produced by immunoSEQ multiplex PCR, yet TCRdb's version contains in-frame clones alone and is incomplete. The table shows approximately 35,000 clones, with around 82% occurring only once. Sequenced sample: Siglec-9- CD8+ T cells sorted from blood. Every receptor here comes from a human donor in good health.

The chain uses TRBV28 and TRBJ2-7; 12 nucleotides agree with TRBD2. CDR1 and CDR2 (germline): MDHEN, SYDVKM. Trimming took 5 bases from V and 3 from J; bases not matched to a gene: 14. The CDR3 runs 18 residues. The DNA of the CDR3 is TGTGCCAGCAGTCCCGGACTAGCGGGAACCTTGGCGGGCTACGAGCAGTACTTC. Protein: CASSPGLAGTLAGYEQYF.

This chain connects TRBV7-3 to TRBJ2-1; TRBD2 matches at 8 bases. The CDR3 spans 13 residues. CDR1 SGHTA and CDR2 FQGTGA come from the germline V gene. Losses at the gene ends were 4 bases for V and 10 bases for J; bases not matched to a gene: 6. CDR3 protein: CASSSTSDGEQFF. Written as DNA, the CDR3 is TGTGCCAGCAGCTCGACTAGCGACGGGGAGCAGTTCTTC.

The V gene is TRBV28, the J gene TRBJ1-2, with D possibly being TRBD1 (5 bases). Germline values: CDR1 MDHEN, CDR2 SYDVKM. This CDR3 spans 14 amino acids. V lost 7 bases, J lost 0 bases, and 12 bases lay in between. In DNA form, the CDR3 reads TGTGCCAGCACCTCGGACACAGCTAACTATGGCTACACCTTC. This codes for CASTSDTANYGYTF.

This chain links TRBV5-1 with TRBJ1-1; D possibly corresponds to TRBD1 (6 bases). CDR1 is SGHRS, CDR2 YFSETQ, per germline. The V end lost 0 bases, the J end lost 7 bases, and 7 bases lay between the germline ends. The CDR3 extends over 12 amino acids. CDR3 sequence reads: CASSLEGGEAFF. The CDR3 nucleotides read TGCGCCAGCAGCTTGGAAGGGGGTGAAGCTTTCTTT.

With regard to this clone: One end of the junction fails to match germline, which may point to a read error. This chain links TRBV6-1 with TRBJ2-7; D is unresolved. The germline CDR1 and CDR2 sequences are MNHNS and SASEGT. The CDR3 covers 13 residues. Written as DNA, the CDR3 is TGTGCCAGCAGCGAAGGGCGGAGTTACGAGCAGTACTTC. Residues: CASSEGRSYEQYF.

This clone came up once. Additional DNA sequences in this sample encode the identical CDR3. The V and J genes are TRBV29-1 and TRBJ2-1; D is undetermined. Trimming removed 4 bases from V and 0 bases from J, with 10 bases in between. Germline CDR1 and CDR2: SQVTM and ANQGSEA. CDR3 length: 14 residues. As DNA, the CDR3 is TGCAGCGTTGTACTGGCGGCCTCCTACAATGAGCAGTTCTTC. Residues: CSVVLAASYNEQFF.

The CDR3 coding sequence is TGTGCCAGCAGCTTATATCAGGGGCCCTCCTACGAGCAGTACTTC. This sequence encodes CASSLYQGPSYEQYF. The gene calls are TRBV5-6 and TRBJ2-5; the D gene is possibly TRBD1 (6 bases). The DNA end is more similar to TRBJ2-7, so the J call may be wrong. Germline V gene lookup returns CDR1 SGHDT and CDR2 YYEEEE. The CDR3 length is 15 residues.

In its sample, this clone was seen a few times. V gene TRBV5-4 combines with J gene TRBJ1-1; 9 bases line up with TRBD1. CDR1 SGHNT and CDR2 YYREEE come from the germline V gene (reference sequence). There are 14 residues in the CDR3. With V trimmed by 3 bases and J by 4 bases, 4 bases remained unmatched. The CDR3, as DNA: TGTGCCAGCAGCTGGGGGACAGGGCTCACTGAAGCTTTCTTT. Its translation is CASSWGTGLTEAFF.

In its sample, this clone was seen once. The CDR3 reads CASSPATGQQHEQFF. CDR3 sequence (DNA): TGTGCCAGCAGTCCCGCCACGGGGCAACAACATGAGCAGTTCTTC. The genes are TRBV5-6 and TRBJ2-1, with D possibly being TRBD1 or TRBD2 (5 bases each). This CDR3 is built from 15 residues. The germline gives CDR1 SGHDT, CDR2 YYEEEE. Between the trimmed V and J ends, which lost 5 bases and 8 bases, there was a span of 20 bases.

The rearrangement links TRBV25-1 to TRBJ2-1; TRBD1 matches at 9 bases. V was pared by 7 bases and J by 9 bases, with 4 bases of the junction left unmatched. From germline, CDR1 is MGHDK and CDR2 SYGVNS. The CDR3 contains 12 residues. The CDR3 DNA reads TGTGCCAGCACAACAGGGGGCTCTGAGCAGTTCTTC. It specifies CASTTGGSEQFF.

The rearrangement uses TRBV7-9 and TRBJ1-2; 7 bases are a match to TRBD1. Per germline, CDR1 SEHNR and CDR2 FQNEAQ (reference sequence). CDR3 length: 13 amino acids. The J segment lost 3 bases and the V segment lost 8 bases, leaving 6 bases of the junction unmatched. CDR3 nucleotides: TGTGCCAGCGGGCCCACAGGGGACTATGGCTACACCTTC. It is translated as CASGPTGDYGYTF.

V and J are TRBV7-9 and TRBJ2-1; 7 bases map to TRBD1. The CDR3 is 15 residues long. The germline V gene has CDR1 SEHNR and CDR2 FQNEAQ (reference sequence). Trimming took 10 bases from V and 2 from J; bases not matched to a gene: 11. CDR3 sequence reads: CATQLGTVPYNEQFF. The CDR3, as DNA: TGTGCCACCCAGCTTGGGACAGTACCCTACAATGAGCAGTTCTTC. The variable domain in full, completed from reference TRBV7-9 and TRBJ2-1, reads DTGVSQNPRHKITKRGQNVTFRCDPISEHNRLYWYRQTLGQGPEFLTYFQNEAQLEKSRLLSDRFSAERPKGSFSTLEIQRTEQGDSAMYLCATQLGTVPYNEQFFGPGTRLTVL.

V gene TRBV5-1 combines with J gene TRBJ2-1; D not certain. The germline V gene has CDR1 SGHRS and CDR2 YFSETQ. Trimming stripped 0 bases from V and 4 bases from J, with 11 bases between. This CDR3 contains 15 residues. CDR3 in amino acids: CASSLVPSAYNEQFF. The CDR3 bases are TGCGCCAGCAGCTTGGTGCCGAGCGCGTACAATGAGCAGTTCTTC.

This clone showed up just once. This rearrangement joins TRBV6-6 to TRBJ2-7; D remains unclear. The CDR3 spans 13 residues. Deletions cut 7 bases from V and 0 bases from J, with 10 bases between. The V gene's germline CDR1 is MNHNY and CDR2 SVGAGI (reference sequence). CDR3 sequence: CASNPDYSYEQYF. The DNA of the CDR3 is TGTGCCAGCAATCCAGATTACTCCTACGAGCAGTACTTC.

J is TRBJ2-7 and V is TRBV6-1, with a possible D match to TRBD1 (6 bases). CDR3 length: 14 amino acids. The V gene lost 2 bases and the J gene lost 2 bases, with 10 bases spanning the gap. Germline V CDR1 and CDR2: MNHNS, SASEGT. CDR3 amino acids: CASSEMDRPYEQYF. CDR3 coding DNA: TGTGCCAGCAGTGAAATGGACAGACCCTACGAGCAGTACTTC.

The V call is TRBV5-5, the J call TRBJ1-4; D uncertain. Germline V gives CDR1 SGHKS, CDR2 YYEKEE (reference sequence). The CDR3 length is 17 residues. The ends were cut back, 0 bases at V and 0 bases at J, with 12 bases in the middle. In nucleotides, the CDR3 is TGTGCCAGCAGCTTGGTATGGAGGCTGCCAACTAATGAAAAACTGTTTTTT. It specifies CASSLVWRLPTNEKLFF.

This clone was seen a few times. CDR3 coding DNA: TGTGCCAGCAGTGAGGGTCGCACTGAAGCTTTCTTT. Protein product: CASSEGRTEAFF. The chain couples TRBV6-6 to TRBJ1-1; D gene ambiguous. Germline V CDR1 and CDR2: MNHNY, SVGAGI (reference sequence). The V end lost 5 bases, the J end lost 4 bases, and 8 bases lay between the germline ends. This CDR3 has 12 amino acids.

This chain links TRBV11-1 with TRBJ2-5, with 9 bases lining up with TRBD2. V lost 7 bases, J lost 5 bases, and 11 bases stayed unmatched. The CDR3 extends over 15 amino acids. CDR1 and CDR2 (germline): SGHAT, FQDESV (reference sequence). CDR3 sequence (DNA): TGTGCCAGCACTTCTTGGACTAGCGAAGGGGAGACCCAGTACTTC. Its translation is CASTSWTSEGETQYF.

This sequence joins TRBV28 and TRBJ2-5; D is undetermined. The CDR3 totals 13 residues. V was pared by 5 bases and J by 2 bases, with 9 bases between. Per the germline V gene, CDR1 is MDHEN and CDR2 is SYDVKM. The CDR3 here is CASSLNSQETQYF. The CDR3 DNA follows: TGTGCCAGCAGTCTTAACAGTCAAGAGACCCAGTACTTC. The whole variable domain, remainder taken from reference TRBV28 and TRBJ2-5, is DVKVTQSSRYLVKRTGEKVFLECVQDMDHENMFWYRQDPGLGLRLIYFSYDVKMKEKGDIPEGYSVSREKKERFSLILESASTNQTSMYLCASSLNSQETQYFGPGTRLLVL.

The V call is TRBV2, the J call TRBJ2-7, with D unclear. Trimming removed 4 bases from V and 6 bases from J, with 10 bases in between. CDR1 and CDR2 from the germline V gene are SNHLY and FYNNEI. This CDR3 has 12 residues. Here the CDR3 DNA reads TGTGCCAGCAGTGCCGTCTGGCCCGAGCAGTACTTC. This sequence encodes CASSAVWPEQYF.

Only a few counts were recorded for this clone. The CDR3 loop reads CASSDQGGNQPQHF. CDR3 DNA sequence: TGTGCCAGCAGTGACCAGGGAGGCAATCAGCCCCAGCATTTT. This sequence joins TRBV2 and TRBJ1-5; perhaps TRBD1 as D (5 bases). The CDR3 consists of 14 residues. V lost 3 bases and J lost 2, with 8 bases in between. Germline-derived CDR1 and CDR2 are SNHLY and FYNNEI.

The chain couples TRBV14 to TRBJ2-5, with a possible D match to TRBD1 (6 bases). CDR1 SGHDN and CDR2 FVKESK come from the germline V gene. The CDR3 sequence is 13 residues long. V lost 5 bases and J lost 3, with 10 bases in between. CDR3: CASSAQGEETQYF. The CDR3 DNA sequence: TGTGCCAGCAGCGCACAGGGAGAAGAGACCCAGTACTTC.

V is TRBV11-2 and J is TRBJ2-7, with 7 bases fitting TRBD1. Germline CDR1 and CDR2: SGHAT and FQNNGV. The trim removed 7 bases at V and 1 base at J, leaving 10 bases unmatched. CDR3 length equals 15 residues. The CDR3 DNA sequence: TGTGCCAGCACCTTCATAGGGGGCGCTTCCTACGAGCAGTACTTC. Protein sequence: CASTFIGGASYEQYF.

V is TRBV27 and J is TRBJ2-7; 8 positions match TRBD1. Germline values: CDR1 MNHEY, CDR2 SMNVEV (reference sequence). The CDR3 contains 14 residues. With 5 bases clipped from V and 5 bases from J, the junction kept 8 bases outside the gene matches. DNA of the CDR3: TGTGCCAGCAGTACCCGGACAGGGACCAACGAGCAGTACTTC. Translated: CASSTRTGTNEQYF.

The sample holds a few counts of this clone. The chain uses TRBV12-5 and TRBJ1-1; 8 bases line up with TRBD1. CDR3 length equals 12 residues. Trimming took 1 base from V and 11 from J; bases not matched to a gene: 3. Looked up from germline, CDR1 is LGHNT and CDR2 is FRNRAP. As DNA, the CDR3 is TGTGCTAGTGGTTTGGGGACAGGGCGGGCTTTCTTT. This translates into CASGLGTGRAFF. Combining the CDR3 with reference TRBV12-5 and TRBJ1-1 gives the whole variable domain DARVTQTPRHKVTEMGQEVTMRCQPILGHNTVFWYRQTMMQGLELLAYFRNRAPLDDSGMPKDRFSAEMPDATLATLKIQPSEPRDSAVYFCASGLGTGRAFFGQGTRLTVV.